A selection of T cell receptor beta chains follows, all from one sample in a study of identifying expanded T cells in peripheral blood. Libraries were prepared by immunoSEQ multiplex PCR; TCRdb keeps only in-frame clonotypes and omits some of them. The table lists 45,000 to 65,000 clones, approximately 82% of them singletons, with approximately 15% in the top ten. The material sequenced was blood. The receptors shown here come from a person between 18 and 75 years old in good health. Each CDR3 is given with its conserved first and last residue. The D gene is left open where the match is weak. Expanded clones are given a class, and other clones once, few, many or no size at all.

TRBD1,TRBJ2-3,TRBV19,NA,TGTGCCAGTAGTATAGTAGGGACAGGGGGTCCCGCAGATACGCAGTATTTT,CASSIVGTGGPADTQYF
NA,TRBJ2-2,TRBV19,NA,TGTGCCAGTAGTATAGATTACAGCGGGGAGCTGTTTTTT,CASSIDYSGELFF
NA,TRBJ1-1,TRBV6-1,NA,TGTGCCAGCAGCCCCGACAGAGAAGCTTTCTTT,CASSPDREAFF
TRBD1,TRBJ2-2,TRBV29-1,NA,TGCAGCGTTGCGGACAGGGAAGCCGGGGAGCTGTTTTTT,CSVADREAGELFF
NA,TRBJ1-2,TRBV6-5,NA,TGTGCCAGCAGCGATGGACTGTACGGCTACACCTTC,CASSDGLYGYTF
NA,TRBJ2-1,TRBV27,NA,TGTGCCAGCAGTCCGGAGGCTCCCTACAATGAGCAGTTCTTC,CASSPEAPYNEQFF
NA,TRBJ1-5,TRBV6-6,once,TGTGCCAGCAGACCAGGGAGTCATAGCAATCAGCCCCAGCATTTT,CASRPGSHSNQPQHF
NA,TRBJ2-4,TRBV2,NA,TGTGCCAGCAGTGCCCCCGGCAGCCCGGTTCAGTACTTC,CASSAPGSPVQYF
NA,TRBJ2-3,TRBV7-3,NA,TGTGCCAGCAGCCTGGACAGCCATGAAGGTACGCAGTATTTT,CASSLDSHEGTQYF
TRBD2,TRBJ2-5,TRBV5-4,once,TGTGCCAGCAGCTTGGCCGAGCGGGGGGGGTACCAAGAGACCCAGTACTTC,CASSLAERGGYQETQYF
NA,TRBJ1-5,TRBV6-5,NA,TGTGCCAGCAGTTATAGGTTTATTCAGCCCCAGCATTTT,CASSYRFIQPQHF
TRBD1,TRBJ1-2,TRBV4-1,NA,TGCGCCAGCAGCCAGGGAGGGACAGGACCCTATGGCTACACCTTC,CASSQGGTGPYGYTF
NA,TRBJ2-6,TRBV6-4,NA,TGTGCCAGCAGTGTCAGCAGCTCTGGGGCCAACGTCCTGACTTTC,CASSVSSSGANVLTF